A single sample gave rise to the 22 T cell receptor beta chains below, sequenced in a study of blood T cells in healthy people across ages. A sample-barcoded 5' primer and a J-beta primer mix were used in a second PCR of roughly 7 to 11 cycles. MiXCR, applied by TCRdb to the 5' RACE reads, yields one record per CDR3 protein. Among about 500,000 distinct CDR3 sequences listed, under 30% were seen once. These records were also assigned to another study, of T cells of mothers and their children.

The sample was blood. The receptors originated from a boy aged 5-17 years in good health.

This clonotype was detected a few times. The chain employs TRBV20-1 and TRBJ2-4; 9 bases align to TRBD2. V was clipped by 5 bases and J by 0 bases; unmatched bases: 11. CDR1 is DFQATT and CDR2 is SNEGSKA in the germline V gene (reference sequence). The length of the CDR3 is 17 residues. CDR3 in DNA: TGCAGTGCTTCATTGGGGGCTAGCGGGATAGCCAAAAACATTCAGTACTTC. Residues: CSASLGASGIAKNIQYF.

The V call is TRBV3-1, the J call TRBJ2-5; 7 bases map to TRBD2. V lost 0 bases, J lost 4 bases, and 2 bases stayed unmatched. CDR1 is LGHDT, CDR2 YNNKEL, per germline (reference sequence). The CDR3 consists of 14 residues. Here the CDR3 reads CASSQDRGGETQYF. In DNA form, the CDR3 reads TGTGCCAGCAGCCAAGATCGCGGGGGAGAGACCCAGTACTTC.

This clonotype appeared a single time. This chain's CDR3 is CASSLGDPLYNEQFF. In DNA form, the CDR3 reads TGTGCCAGCAGCTTGGGGGACCCTCTTTACAATGAGCAGTTCTTC. The V and J genes are TRBV7-2 and TRBJ2-1, with D perhaps given as TRBD1 or TRBD2 (5 bases each). Looked up from germline, CDR1 is SGHTA and CDR2 is FQGNSA. The germline V and J ends were trimmed by 3 bases and 4 bases, with 13 bases remaining between them. CDR3 size: 15 residues. Combining the CDR3 with reference TRBV7-2 and TRBJ2-1 gives the whole variable domain GAGVSQSPSNKVTEKGKDVELRCDPISGHTALYWYRQSLGQGLEFLIYFQGNSAPDKSGLPSDRFSAERTGGSVSTLTIQRTQQEDSAVYLCASSLGDPLYNEQFFGPGTRLTVL.

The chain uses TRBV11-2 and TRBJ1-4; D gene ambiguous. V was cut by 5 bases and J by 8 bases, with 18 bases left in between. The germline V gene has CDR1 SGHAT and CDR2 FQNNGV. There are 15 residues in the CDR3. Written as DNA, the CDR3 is TGTGCCAGCAGCCTCCGGACGATCCGATCGGAAAAACTGTTTTTT. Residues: CASSLRTIRSEKLFF. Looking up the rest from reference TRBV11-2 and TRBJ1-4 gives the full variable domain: EAGVAQSPRYKIIEKRQSVAFWCNPISGHATLYWYQQILGQGPKLLIQFQNNGVVDDSQLPKDRFSAERLKGVDSTLKIQPAKLEDSAVYLCASSLRTIRSEKLFFGSGTQLSVL.

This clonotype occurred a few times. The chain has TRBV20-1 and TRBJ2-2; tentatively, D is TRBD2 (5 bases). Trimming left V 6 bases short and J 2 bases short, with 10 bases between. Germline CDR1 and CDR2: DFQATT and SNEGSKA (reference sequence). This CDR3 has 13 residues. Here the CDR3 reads CSAASRNTGELFF. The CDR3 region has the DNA TGCAGTGCAGCTAGCAGAAACACCGGGGAGCTGTTTTTT.

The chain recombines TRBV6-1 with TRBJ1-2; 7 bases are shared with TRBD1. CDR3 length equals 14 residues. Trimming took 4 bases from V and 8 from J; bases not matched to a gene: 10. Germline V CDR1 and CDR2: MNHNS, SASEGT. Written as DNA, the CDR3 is TGTGCCAGCAGTGCCAGAGGGACAGTGGACGGCTACACCTTC. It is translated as CASSARGTVDGYTF.

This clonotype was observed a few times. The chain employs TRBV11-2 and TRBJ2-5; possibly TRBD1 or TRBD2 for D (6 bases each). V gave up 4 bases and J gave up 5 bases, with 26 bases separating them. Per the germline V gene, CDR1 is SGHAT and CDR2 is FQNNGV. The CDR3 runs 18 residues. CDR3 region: CASSYPPPGGQGWETQYF. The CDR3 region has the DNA TGTGCCAGCAGCTACCCACCCCCTGGGGGGCAAGGTTGGGAGACCCAGTACTTC.

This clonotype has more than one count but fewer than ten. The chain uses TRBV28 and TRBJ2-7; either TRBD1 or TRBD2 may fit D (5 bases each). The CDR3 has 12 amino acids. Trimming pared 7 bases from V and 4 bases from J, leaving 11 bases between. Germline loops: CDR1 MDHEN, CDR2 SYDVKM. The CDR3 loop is CASKGSRYEQYF. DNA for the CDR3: TGTGCCAGCAAGGGGAGCAGGTACGAGCAGTACTTC.

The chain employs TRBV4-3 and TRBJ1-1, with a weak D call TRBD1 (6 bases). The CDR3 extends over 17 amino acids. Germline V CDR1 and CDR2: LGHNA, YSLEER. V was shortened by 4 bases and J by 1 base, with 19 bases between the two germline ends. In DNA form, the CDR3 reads TGCGCCAGCAGCCCGGAAGCGAGGACAGCGCCGAACACTGAAGCTTTCTTT. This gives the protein CASSPEARTAPNTEAFF.

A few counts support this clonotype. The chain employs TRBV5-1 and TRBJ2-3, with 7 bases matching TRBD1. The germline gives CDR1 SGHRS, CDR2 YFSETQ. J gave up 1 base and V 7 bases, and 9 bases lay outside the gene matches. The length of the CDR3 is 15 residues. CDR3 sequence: CASSTGERRTDTQYF. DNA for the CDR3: TGCGCCAGCTCTACAGGGGAGAGGCGCACAGATACGCAGTATTTT.

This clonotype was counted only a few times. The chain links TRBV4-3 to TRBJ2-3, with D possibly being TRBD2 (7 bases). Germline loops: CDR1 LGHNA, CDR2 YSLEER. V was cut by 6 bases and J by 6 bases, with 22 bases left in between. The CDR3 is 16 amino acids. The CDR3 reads CASSYKAGAQPDTQYF. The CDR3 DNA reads TGCGCCAGCAGTTACAAGGCGGGGGCCCAACCGGATACGCAGTATTTT.

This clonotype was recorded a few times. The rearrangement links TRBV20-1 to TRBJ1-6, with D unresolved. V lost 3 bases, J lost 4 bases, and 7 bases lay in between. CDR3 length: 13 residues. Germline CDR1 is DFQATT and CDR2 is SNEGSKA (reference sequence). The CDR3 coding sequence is TGCAGTGCTAGTCTCGGATATAATTCACCCCTCCACTTT. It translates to CSASLGYNSPLHF.

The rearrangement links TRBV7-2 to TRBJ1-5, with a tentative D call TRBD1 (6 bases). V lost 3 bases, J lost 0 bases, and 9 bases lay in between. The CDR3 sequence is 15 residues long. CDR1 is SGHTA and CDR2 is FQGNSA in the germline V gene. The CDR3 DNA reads TGTGCCAGCAGCTTCCTGGACAGTAGCAATCAGCCCCAGCATTTT. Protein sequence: CASSFLDSSNQPQHF.

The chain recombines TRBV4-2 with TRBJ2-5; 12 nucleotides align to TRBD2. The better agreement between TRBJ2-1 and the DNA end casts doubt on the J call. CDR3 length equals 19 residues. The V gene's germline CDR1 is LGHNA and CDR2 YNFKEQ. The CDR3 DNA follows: TGTGCCAGCAGCCCTCGGGGACTAGCGGGTATAAGAAGGTACAATGAGCAGTTCTTC. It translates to CASSPRGLAGIRRYNEQFF.

The CDR3, as DNA: TGTGCCAGCAGCCAGCAGACTACTCCGAGGTACTTC. This encodes CASSQQTTPRYF. The chain is built from TRBV3-1 and TRBJ2-7, with D tentatively TRBD2 (5 bases). The length of the CDR3 is 12 residues. Germline V gene sequence: CDR1 LGHDT, CDR2 YNNKEL (reference sequence). Trimming left V 3 bases short and J 12 bases short, with 15 bases between.

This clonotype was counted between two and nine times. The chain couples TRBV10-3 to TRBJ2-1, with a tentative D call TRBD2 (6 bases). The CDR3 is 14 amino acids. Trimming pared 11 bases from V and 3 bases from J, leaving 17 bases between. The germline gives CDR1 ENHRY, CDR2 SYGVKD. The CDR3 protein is CASIGSGDYNEQFF. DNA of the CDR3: TGTGCCTCCATCGGTAGCGGCGACTACAATGAGCAGTTCTTC.

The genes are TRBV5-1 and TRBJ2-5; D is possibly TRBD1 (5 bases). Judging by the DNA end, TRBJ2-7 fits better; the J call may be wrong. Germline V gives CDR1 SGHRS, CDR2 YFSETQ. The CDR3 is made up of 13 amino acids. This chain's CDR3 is CASSFGRVDEQYF. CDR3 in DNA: TGCGCCAGCAGCTTCGGCAGGGTGGACGAGCAGTACTTC.

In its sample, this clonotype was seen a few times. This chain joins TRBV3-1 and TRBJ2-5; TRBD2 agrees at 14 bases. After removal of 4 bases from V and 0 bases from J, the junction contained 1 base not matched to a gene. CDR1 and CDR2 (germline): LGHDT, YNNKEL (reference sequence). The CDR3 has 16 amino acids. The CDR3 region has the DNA TGTGCCAGCAGCCCGGGACTAGCGGGGGACCAAGAGACCCAGTACTTC. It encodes CASSPGLAGDQETQYF.

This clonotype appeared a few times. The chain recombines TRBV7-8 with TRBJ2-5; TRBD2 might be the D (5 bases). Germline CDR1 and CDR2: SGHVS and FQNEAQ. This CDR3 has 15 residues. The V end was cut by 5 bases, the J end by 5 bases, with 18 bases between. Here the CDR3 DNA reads TGTGCCAGCAGCGCCCGGACTCTGCCCAGCGAGACCCAGTACTTC. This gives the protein CASSARTLPSETQYF.

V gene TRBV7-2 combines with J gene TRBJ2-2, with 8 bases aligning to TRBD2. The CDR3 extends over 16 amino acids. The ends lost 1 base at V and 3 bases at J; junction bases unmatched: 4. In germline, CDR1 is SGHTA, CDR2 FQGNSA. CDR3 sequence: CASSLGFSGDTGELFF. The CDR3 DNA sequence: TGTGCCAGCAGCTTAGGGTTTAGCGGGGACACCGGGGAGCTGTTTTTT.

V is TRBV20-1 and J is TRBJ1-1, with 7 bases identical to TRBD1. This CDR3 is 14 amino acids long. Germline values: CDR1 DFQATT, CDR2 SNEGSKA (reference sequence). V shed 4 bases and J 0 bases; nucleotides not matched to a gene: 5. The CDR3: CSAKSRGLNTEAFF. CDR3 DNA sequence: TGCAGTGCTAAATCCAGGGGGTTGAACACTGAAGCTTTCTTT.

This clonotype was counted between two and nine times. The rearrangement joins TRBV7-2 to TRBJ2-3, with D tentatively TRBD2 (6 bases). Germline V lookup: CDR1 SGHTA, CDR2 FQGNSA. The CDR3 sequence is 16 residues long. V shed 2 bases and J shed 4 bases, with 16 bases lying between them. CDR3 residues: CASSLIPGDRADTQYF. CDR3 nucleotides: TGTGCCAGCAGCTTAATACCGGGAGATCGGGCAGATACGCAGTATTTT. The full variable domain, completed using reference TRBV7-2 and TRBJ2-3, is GAGVSQSPSNKVTEKGKDVELRCDPISGHTALYWYRQSLGQGLEFLIYFQGNSAPDKSGLPSDRFSAERTGGSVSTLTIQRTQQEDSAVYLCASSLIPGDRADTQYFGPGTRLTVL.